This T cell receptor beta chain comes out of a study of neurological immune-mediated disorders. 5'RACE employing 10-nucleotide random UMIs yielded the cDNA. TCRdb analysed the 5' RACE reads with MiXCR anew, one entry per CDR3 protein. This table holds about 46,000 distinct CDR3 sequences, over 9% found once. Points from the study as a whole: There were no CDR3 amino acid sequences shared by expanded clones across subjects, a result suggesting private repertoires in all groups. Patients with HTLV-1-associated myelopathy had the highest level of TCR clonal expansion, whereas patients with multiple sclerosis had the lowest level, falling beneath the level found in healthy controls.

The CDR3 is 11 residues long. The germline V gene encodes CDR1 DFQATT and CDR2 SNEGSKA (reference sequence). Between the trimmed V and J ends, which lost 0 bases and 6 bases, there was a span of 6 bases. This clonotype was counted ten times or more. Its antigen is not known. The clonotype originates from a man between 65 and 80 years old with HTLV-1-associated myelopathy (HAM/TSP). Sequenced sample: PBMCs. The chain recombines TRBV20-1 with TRBJ2-7; D possibly corresponds to TRBD1 (5 bases). The CDR3 DNA reads TGCAGTGCTAGAGATGACAGCGAGCAGTACTTC. Its protein product is CSARDDSEQYF.